This TCR beta chain was recovered during a study of shared clonotypes between healthy human individuals (dated by TCRdb to 2018 to 2020). Broadly, across the study: The cohort included three men and a couple of women between 18 and 49 years of age. The study deeply sequenced blood TCR repertoires of five healthy adults to estimate repertoire size and the extent of clonotype sharing between individuals. To increase sequencing depth and limit assay-specific biases, TCR repertoire library preparation and sequencing were carried out by different laboratories using diverse techniques. Per donor, three plates each were used for CD4 naive and CD4 memory, two for CD8 naive, and one for CD8 memory. Leukapheresis yielded between about 0.94 and 8.9 billion PBMCs per donor.

Results the study describes overall, beyond this receptor: The small number of donors limited the genetic and exposure-history diversity represented. Compared with non-shared clonotypes, clonotypes shared by all four sorted-subset donors had higher generation probabilities. Based on pairwise subsampling, the degree of clonotype sharing among donors was expected to be affected by sequencing depth. Sampling was restricted to blood, and TCR repertoires in tissue are likely to differ from TCR repertoires in blood. Larger estimated clonotype richness was generally found for naive subsets than for memory subsets. Across a handful of donors, approximately 5% of naive CD4, around 3.5% of naive CD8, about 2% of memory CD4, and over 0.35% of memory CD8 clonotypes were shared. Incomplete sequencing was indicated by rarefaction of sorted-subset datasets, despite the large sequencing depth.

TCR CDR3 regions were amplified from genomic DNA by multiplex PCR using the deep immunoSEQ assay. For each cell subset, the extracted genomic DNA was distributed evenly across all wells of several immunoSEQ 96-well plates, and each plate served as one replicate. For sorted subsets, each replicate PCR was loaded with roughly 190 ng genomic DNA, equivalent to 32,000 or so T cell genomes. Purified libraries were quantified with a Qubit 3.0 fluorometer, sized on a Bioanalyzer 2100, and re-quantified with the KAPA Library Quantification kit. Every immunoSEQ 96-well plate was sequenced on a separate single-read 150-cycle Illumina NextSeq 550 flow cell. Processing in the source paper ran as follows. Because the immunoSEQ output included only junctional sequences and no quality scores, the filtering could not be the same as the filtering used for full-length reads. Sequences were annotated with PyIR, a Python wrapper for IgBLAST v1.9, using IMGT germline references to assign V/J genes and CDR3. Reads were removed for weak V/J assignments (E-value above 1e-6), missing CDR3, stop codons, out-of-frame junctions, or ambiguous translated residues. A V3J clonotype was defined by an identical inferred V gene, J gene, and CDR3 amino acid sequence. Percentage overlap between repertoires was computed as shared unique clonotypes divided by the size of the smaller repertoire. Repertoire richness was assessed with RTK rarefaction, the Chao1 estimator, and Recon v2.1 estimates of unobserved clonotypes. Generation probabilities for all TCRbeta clonotypes obtained by the gDNA method from several donors were computed using OLGA. Imported from immuneACCESS, the table was reduced by TCRdb to in-frame sequences with V and J called. These copies leave out some clones; in studies compared against another copy, an unresolved V gene accounts for under half, and the cause of the remainder is not known. V and J calls and clone size are those listed in that table; D and trimming were worked out from the DNA. Present in this sample are 2,500,000 or so clones, around 94% of which were seen just once. The top ten constitute about 0.13% of the sample.

This clone has just one count. The antigen this receptor binds is unknown. No base quality values were provided; no much bigger clone lies one nucleotide off. The donors were healthy, HIV-negative adults with no recently reported acute infections or vaccinations. Every donor was a Caucasian adult residing in Nashville, Tennessee, USA. CD4+ T cells were enriched by magnetic negative selection, after which naive cells were positively selected on CD45RA and the negative fraction was taken as the memory subset. After blood collection by leukapheresis, PBMCs were isolated using Ficoll-Histopaque density gradient centrifugation and then cryopreserved in the vapor phase of liquid nitrogen. Analytical flow cytometry was used to check the purity and quantity of every magnetically sorted T cell population. Genomic DNA was isolated from every sorted fraction and measured by UV absorbance on a Nanodrop 2000c.

The germline V gene (reference sequence) supplies CDR1 PRHDT and CDR2 FYEKMQ. The CDR3 runs 14 residues from the cysteine to the phenylalanine. CDR3 DNA is the only sequence kept; it has 42 bases, read in frame from the first base. V is shortened by 0 bases, J by 6 bases, and the region joining them spans 9 bases. This chain is built from TRBV13 and TRBJ2-4; too little of a D gene remains to name it. Sequencing was carried out using naive CD4+ T cells sorted from blood. Read against the paper, the sample's cell subset or site label means: CD45RA+ positively selected. This clonotype was obtained from a man aged 18 to 30 in good health. The DNA is as follows: TGTGCCAGCAGCTTAGGGCGCGGAGCAAACATTCAGTACTTC. Its amino acids are CASSLGRGANIQYF.